The clone carrying this T cell receptor beta chain was observed a single time. The data belong to a study of blood T cell repertoires in COVID-19. Study in general: The study drew acute and convalescent COVID-19 samples from the United States, Italy and Spain.

Germline V gene lookup returns CDR1 MNHNY and CDR2 SVGAGI (reference sequence). This CDR3 contains 13 residues. The germline V and J ends were trimmed by 7 bases and 0 bases, with 9 bases remaining between them. Profiled with immunoSEQ multiplex PCR; TCRdb holds only in-frame clones, not every one. The sample holds 85,000 to 130,000 clones, over 65% seen once. The chain couples TRBV6-6 to TRBJ1-1, with D possibly TRBD1 on 6 matching bases. This clonotype originated in a man aged 55 to 70 with acute or convalescent COVID-19. Sequencing was performed on peripheral blood. The CDR3 loop is CASIGQLNTEAFF. The CDR3 DNA reads TGTGCCAGCATAGGACAGCTGAACACTGAAGCTTTCTTT.